The subject of this entry is one T cell receptor (beta chain). Its specificity is not known. TCRdb recomputed calls from the 5' RACE reads with MiXCR, one row per CDR3 protein. The sample lists under 150,000 distinct CDR3 sequences, around 15% occurring once. The data are from a study of T cells after yellow fever vaccination. Study summary: When fractions had low cell numbers, they were prepared with SMART-Seq v4 Ultra Low Input. Study-level points and caveats: Abundant clonotypes from the bulk population could have been carried over as contaminants into FACS-sorted repertoires. Some clonotypes were seen in both the CD4 and the CD8 compartments. These made up a small share and likely arose from convergent recombination. Reappearance after the booster was observed for most primary-vaccination clones (roughly 97% CD4, just over 85% CD8).

Trimming at V came to 9 bases and at J to 5 bases, leaving 9 bases not matched to a gene. This CDR3 has 14 amino acids. Looked up from germline, CDR1 is LNHNV and CDR2 is YYDKDF (reference sequence). This receptor was taken from a man between 18 and 29 years old who received the YFV17D yellow fever vaccine. The chain is built from TRBV15 and TRBJ2-1; TRBD2 agrees at 8 bases. The sequences come from CD8+ T cells sorted from PBMCs, collected 5 days after the yellow fever booster vaccination. CDR3 DNA: TGTGCCACAACCGGGACTAGTCGTGACAATGAGCAGTTCTTC. Amino acid sequence: CATTGTSRDNEQFF.